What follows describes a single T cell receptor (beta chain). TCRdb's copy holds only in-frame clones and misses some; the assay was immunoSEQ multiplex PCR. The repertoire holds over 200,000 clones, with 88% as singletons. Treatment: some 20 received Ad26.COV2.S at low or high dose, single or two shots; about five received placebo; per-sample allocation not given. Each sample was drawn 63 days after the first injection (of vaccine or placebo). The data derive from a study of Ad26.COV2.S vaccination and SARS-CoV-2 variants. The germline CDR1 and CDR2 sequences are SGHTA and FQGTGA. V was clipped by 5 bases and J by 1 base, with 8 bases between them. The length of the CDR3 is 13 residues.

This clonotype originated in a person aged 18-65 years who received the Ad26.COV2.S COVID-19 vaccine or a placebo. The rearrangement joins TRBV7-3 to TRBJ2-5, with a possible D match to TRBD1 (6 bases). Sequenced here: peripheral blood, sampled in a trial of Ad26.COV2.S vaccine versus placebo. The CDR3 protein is CASSRDIQETQYF. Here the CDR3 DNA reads TGTGCCAGCAGCCGGGACATCCAAGAGACCCAGTACTTC.